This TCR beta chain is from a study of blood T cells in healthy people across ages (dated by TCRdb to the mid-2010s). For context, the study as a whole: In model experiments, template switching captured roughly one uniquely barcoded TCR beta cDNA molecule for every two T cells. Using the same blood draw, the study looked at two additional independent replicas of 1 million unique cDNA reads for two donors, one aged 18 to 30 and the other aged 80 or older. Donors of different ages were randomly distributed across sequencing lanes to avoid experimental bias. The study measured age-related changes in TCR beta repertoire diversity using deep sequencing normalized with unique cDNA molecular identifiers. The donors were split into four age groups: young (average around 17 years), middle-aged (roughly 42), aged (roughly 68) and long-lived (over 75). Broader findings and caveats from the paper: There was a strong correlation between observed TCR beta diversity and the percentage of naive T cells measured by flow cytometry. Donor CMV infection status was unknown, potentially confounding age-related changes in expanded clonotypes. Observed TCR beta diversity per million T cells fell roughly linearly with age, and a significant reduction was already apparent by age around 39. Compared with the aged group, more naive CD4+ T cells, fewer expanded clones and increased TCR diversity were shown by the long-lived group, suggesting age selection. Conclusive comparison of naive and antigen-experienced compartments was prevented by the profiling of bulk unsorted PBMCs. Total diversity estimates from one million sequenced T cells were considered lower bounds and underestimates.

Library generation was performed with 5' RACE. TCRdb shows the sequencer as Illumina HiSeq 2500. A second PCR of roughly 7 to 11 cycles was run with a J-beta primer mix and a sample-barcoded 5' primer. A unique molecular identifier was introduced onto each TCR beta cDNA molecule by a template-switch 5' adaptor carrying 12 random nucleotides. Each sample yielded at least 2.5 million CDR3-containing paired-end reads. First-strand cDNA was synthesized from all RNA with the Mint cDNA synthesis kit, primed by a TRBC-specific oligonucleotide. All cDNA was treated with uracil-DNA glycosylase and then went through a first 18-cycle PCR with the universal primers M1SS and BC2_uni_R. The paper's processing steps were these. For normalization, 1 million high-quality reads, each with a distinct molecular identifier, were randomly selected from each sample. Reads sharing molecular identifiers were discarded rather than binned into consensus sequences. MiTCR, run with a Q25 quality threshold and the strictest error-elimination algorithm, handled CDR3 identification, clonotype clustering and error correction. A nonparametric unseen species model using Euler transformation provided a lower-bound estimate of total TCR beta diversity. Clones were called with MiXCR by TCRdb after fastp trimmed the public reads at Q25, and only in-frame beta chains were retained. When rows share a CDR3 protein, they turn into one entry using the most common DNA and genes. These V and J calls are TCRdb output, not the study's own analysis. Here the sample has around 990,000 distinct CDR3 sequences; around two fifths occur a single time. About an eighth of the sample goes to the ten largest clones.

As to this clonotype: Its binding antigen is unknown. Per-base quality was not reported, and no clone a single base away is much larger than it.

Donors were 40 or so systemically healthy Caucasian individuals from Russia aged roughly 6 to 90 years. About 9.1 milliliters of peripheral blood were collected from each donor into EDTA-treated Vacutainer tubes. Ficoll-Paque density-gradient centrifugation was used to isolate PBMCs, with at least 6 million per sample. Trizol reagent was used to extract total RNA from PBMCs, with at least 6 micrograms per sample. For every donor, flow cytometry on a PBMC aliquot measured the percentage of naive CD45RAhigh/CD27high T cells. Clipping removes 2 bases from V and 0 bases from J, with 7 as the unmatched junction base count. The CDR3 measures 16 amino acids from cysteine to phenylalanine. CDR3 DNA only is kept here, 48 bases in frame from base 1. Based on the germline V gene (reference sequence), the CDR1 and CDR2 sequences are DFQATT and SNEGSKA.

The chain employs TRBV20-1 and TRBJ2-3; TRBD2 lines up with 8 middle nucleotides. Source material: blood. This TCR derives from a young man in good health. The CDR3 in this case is CSARKTSGLSTDTQYF. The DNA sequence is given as TGCAGTGCTAGAAAAACTAGCGGACTTAGCACAGATACGCAGTATTTT.